The T cell receptor (beta chain) described here comes from a study of T cell repertoires in cytomegalovirus infection. TCRdb called the reads again in MiXCR, with one record for every CDR3 protein. The sample holds roughly 500,000 distinct CDR3 sequences, about 15% seen once. Germline V lookup: CDR1 MDHEN, CDR2 SYDVKM. The trim removed 3 bases at V and 3 bases at J, leaving 7 bases unmatched. The CDR3 consists of 16 residues. The gene calls are TRBV28 and TRBJ2-3, with 9 bases aligning to TRBD2. Material: CD8+ T cells from PBMCs. The TCR comes from a human donor in good health (CMV status not recorded). Some clones in this sample may be carry-over from other donors' samples. CDR3 DNA: TGTGCCAGCAGTTTCCTGCGGGAGGGTACGACAGATACGCAGTATTTT. Translated: CASSFLREGTTDTQYF.